The 9 T cell receptor beta chains presented below share a single source sample, sequenced in a study of T cells in women clearing cervical HPV infection. Method: immunoSEQ multiplex PCR; TCRdb's copy keeps in-frame clones and lacks some. This sample contains some 23,000 clones. The sample consisted of blood buffy coat. The receptor set was obtained from a woman aged 18 to 75 with a cervical HPV16 infection that either progressed to CIN3+ or cleared (not recorded which).

Turning to this clone: One end of the junction is discordant with germline, which a read error may explain. The CDR3 end falls 3 residues outside the read, so it is completed with the germline J gene. The chain has TRBV19 and TRBJ2-1, with TRBD2 identical over 9 bases. The CDR3 has 15 residues. Germline V gene data show CDR1 as LNHDA and CDR2 as SQIVND (reference sequence). The part of the CDR3 DNA that was read is TGTGTCAGTAGTAAGACTAGCGGAGTTTACAATGAG. Its protein is CVSSKTSGVYNE. From start to end, the CDR3 is CVSSKTSGVYNEQFF.

Note on this clone: The read halts 3 residues ahead of the CDR3 end, with the missing end drawn from the germline J gene. The chain uses TRBV10-3 and TRBJ2-5; 8 bases are shared with TRBD1. This CDR3 has 17 residues. Germline CDR1 is ENHRY and CDR2 is SYGVKD. With V trimmed by 4 bases and J by 7 bases, 17 bases remained unmatched. The part of the CDR3 DNA that was read is TGTGCCATCAGTGGGAGGAAGGGACAGGTCCCAACGGTGACC. Translated, it gives CAISGRKGQVPTVT. The entire CDR3 protein reads CAISGRKGQVPTVTQYF.

As concerns this clone: Read sequence stops 3 residues before the CDR3 end, and the germline J gene provides the missing end. The gene calls are TRBV7-2 and TRBJ2-2, with TRBD1 as a possible D gene (5 bases). V lost 4 bases and J 2 bases, leaving 8 bases between the germline ends. This CDR3 is 14 amino acids long. Germline V gives CDR1 SGHTA, CDR2 FQGNSA. CDR3 region: CASSYGQNTGELFF. Partial CDR3 DNA: TGTGCCAGCAGCTACGGACAAAACACCGGGGAG.

On this clone: The CDR3 end falls 3 residues outside the read, so it is completed with the germline J gene. This sequence joins TRBV20-1 and TRBJ2-7; 12 bases fit TRBD2. Germline trimming cut 2 bases from V and 1 base from J; bases unmatched to any gene: 6. The CDR3 is made up of 16 amino acids. In germline, CDR1 is DFQATT, CDR2 SNEGSKA (reference sequence). The CDR3 protein is CSARTTTSGRSYEQYF. CDR3 DNA, as far as it was read: TGCAGTGCTAGAACAACGACTAGCGGGAGATCCTACGAG.

Remarks on this clone: The read stops 3 residues short of the end of the CDR3; the missing end is completed from the germline J gene. J is TRBJ2-5 and V is TRBV7-6; possibly TRBD2 for D (6 bases). From germline, CDR1 is SGHVS and CDR2 FNYEAQ. CDR3 length: 16 residues. Trimming cost V 5 bases and J 3 bases, with 19 bases left between them. The CDR3 bases that were read are TGTGCCAGCAGCCTCCTTTGGGGGGACGCCAAAGAGACC. Residues: CASSLLWGDAKET. The entire CDR3 protein reads CASSLLWGDAKETQYF.

Worth noting for this clone: The read ends 3 residues early relative to the CDR3; the germline J gene fills the gap. The chain is built from TRBV27 and TRBJ1-4; TRBD1 is a possible D gene (6 bases). Germline CDR1 reads MNHEY; CDR2 reads SMNVEV (reference sequence). Trimming removed 5 bases from V and 5 bases from J, with 15 bases in between. The CDR3 spans 15 residues. The CDR3 DNA, read in part, is TGTGCCAGCAGTCCATCGGACAGTCACAATGAAAAA. This translates into CASSPSDSHNEK. The entire CDR3 is CASSPSDSHNEKLFF.

Worth noting for this clone: The read ends 3 residues before the CDR3 terminus; that terminus is restored from the germline J gene. The chain couples TRBV11-2 to TRBJ2-7; D remains ambiguous. The CDR3 loop spans 13 amino acids. V was shortened by 1 base and J by 6 bases, with 10 bases between the two germline ends. Germline CDR1 reads SGHAT; CDR2 reads FQNNGV. CDR3 in amino acids: CASSLGAPLEQYF. CDR3 DNA, as far as it was read: TGTGCCAGCAGCTTAGGAGCCCCCCTCGAG.

Note on this clone: The read falls 3 residues short of the CDR3 end, and the missing part is taken from the germline J gene. The chain couples TRBV7-3 to TRBJ2-7, with TRBD2 matching 11 bases. V trimming: 5 bases; J trimming: 3 bases; junction bases outside the gene matches: 15. The CDR3 is made up of 18 amino acids. Germline lookup yields CDR1 SGHTA and CDR2 FQGTGA. The sequenced CDR3 bases are TGTGCCAGCAGCCCCTCCCGCACTAGCGGGGGAAAGCACTACGAG. Protein: CASSPSRTSGGKHYE. The entire CDR3 sequence reads CASSPSRTSGGKHYEQYF.

A note on this clone: Sequencing ends 3 residues short of the CDR3 end; the germline J gene provides the rest. The sample holds other DNA sequences that translate to the same CDR3. The chain combines TRBV19 with TRBJ1-3; D is uncertain. Looked up from germline, CDR1 is LNHDA and CDR2 is SQIVND (reference sequence). This CDR3 is built from 13 residues. The V end was cut by 9 bases, the J end by 0 bases, with 9 bases between. The sequenced CDR3 bases are TGTGCCAGCGGACTGCTCTCTGGAAACACC. As protein: CASGLLSGNT. The CDR3 in full is CASGLLSGNTIYF.